This record concerns one TCR beta chain sequence. The antigen is not known. This record belongs to a study of cytomegalovirus exposure and HLA in healthy donors. Study results and limitations: Most TCR sequences showed up rarely, but some public TCRs showed up in many donors.

Primers included in the PCR were 60 Vbeta and 13 Jbeta primers. Sequencing was performed with immunoSEQ multiplex PCR; in TCRdb, only in-frame clones are kept and a portion is missing. The repertoire has some 120,000 clones, 72% of them found once; the top ten carry less than 4.5%. Trimming pared 4 bases from V and 3 bases from J, leaving 9 bases between. The germline gives CDR1 MDHEN, CDR2 SYDVKM. This CDR3 has 13 residues. Sequencing was carried out using PBMCs. The sequence was obtained from a man under 40 in good health and CMV-seronegative. The V call is TRBV28, the J call TRBJ2-5, with D possibly being TRBD1 (5 bases). CDR3 sequence (DNA): TGTGCCAGCAGTTACTACAGGAAAGAGACCCAGTACTTC. This translates into CASSYYRKETQYF.